The clone carrying this T cell receptor beta chain has a handful of counts. Antigen: not known. The iRepertoire nested amplicon-rescue multiplex PCR amplified TCR alpha and beta CDR3s from RNA. Input was 100-400 ng of tissue mRNA or PBMC total RNA. TCRdb fed the multiplex PCR reads into MiXCR, producing one record per CDR3 protein. The data show about 140,000 distinct CDR3 sequences, 30% to 40% seen once. This record belongs to a study of glioma-infiltrating T cells. Unmatched junction bases numbered 7, after V lost 10 bases and J lost 0 bases. The CDR3 is 14 amino acids. The germline gives CDR1 MNHNS, CDR2 SASEGT. Study findings and constraints: Above-expected tissue-blood divergence occurred in all gliomas, most in low-grade ones. Very few CDR3 sequences were shared between tissue and blood.

The chain joins TRBV6-1 to TRBJ2-7; 9 nucleotides align to TRBD1. The clonotype was recovered from a human donor with low-grade glioma or glioblastoma, undergoing nonglioma brain surgery, or in good health (not recorded which). Material for sequencing was glioma tissue, nonneoplastic brain tissue, or PBMCs (not recorded which). The CDR3 loop reads CATSYRGPSYEQYF. The DNA of the CDR3 is TGTGCCACTTCCTACAGGGGGCCCTCCTACGAGCAGTACTTC.